This record covers a single TCR beta chain. Antigen specificity is unknown. Each cDNA held unique molecular identifiers, and template switching gave it a universal primer site. In TCRdb, the 5' RACE reads were re-called with MiXCR into one record per CDR3 protein. The table has about 280,000 distinct CDR3 sequences, more than 6.5% seen once. The sample comes from a study of identical twins. Study results and limitations: It was cross-sectional statistical analysis, not following the same donors, that the conclusions relied on. In monozygotic twins, models underestimated the sharing of out-of-frame TCR alpha.

CDR1 and CDR2 (germline): MGHRA, YSYEKL. J gave up 0 bases and V 3 bases, and 4 bases lay outside the gene matches. CDR3 size: 16 residues. The data also belong to a second study, concerning yellow fever vaccine responses in identical twins. That report adds: Reportedly, the response of twins' T cells to the vaccine seemed partly convergent, partly personalized.

Sequencing was done on a sample of memory (CD45RO+) T cells sorted from blood. V and J are TRBV4-1 and TRBJ2-2, with 7 bases identical to TRBD2. The clonotype was recovered from a woman aged 18-30 years in good health. The CDR3 bases are TGCGCCAGCAGCCAGTTACTAGCGCCGAACACCGGGGAGCTGTTTTTT. It translates to CASSQLLAPNTGELFF.